This T cell receptor (beta chain) was sequenced for a study of metastatic and nonmetastatic thyroid tumors (dated by TCRdb to 2019 to 2021). Background for the entire study: Repertoires from peripheral blood and from tumor or nodule tissue samples of malignant and benign thyroid patients were compared.

No treatment had been received by any patient before thyroid surgery. Using T-cell receptor beta sequencing, the researchers looked back retrospectively at clinical samples from patients, gathered between the early 2010s and the late 2010s. Findings and caveats that apply to the study as a whole: TCR beta diversity was reported as significantly higher in malignant tumors than in benign nodules, in both blood and tumor samples.

Library preparation employed PCR. Sequenced using an Illumina HiSeq 4000. High-throughput sequencing was used to profile the TCR beta-chain CDR3 region of every patient. The paper's data handling went like this. A classifier to discriminate distant-metastatic papillary thyroid cancer patients was built from CDR3 differences across clinicopathological groups. To measure repertoire diversity the researchers used the Shannon index, while the Morisita-Horn index served to gauge how similar the tumor and blood repertoires were. The public reads were run again by TCRdb, first through fastp at Q25 and then through MiXCR, and only productive beta chains were kept. TCRdb, not the authors, supplied the V and J calls. Here the sample has 10,000 to 15,000 clones; approximately 30% occur a single time. Roughly an eighth of the sample comes from the top ten. Many counts were recorded for this clone. Its target antigen remains unknown. Base qualities are missing; no much larger clone stands one base away.

CDR1 is given as DFQATT and CDR2 as SNEGSKA, both from the germline V gene (reference sequence). The CDR3 starts with the cysteine, ends with the phenylalanine, and has 16 residues. Of the read, only the CDR3 DNA is kept; its 48 bases are in frame from base 1. Clipping removes 1 base from V and 4 bases from J, with 10 as the unmatched junction base count. This clonotype originated in a female donor with papillary thyroid cancer or a benign thyroid nodule (not recorded which). Some clones in this sample may be carry-over from other donors' samples. The rearrangement joined TRBV20-1 to TRBJ1-1, and 9 junctional nucleotides match TRBD1. Sequenced: tumor tissue. The bases are TGCAGTGCTAGAGGGGGACAGGGCTTCGGCGGCACTGAAGCTTTCTTT. Translation gives CSARGGQGFGGTEAFF.